The source of this T cell receptor beta chain is a study of vaccination effects on CD4 cells after COVID-19. This clone was counted only a few times. Its antigen is currently unknown. TCRdb's table, derived via immunoSEQ multiplex PCR, lists solely in-frame clones and lacks some. The repertoire holds 70,000 or so clones, with around 72% as singletons. Viral peptide pools were used in the ViraFEST assay to expand antigen-specific CD4+ T cells, and sequencing came afterward. After less than 11 days in culture, the CD4+ T cells were isolated. Convalescent patients had PCR-confirmed SARS-CoV-2 infection between March and December 2020. V lost 1 base and J lost 4, with 8 bases in between. The CDR3 is 14 amino acids. The germline CDR1 and CDR2 sequences are SGHRS and YFSETQ.

The genes are TRBV5-1 and TRBJ1-4; D unclear. This receptor was taken from a human donor who had a prior SARS-CoV-2 infection. Specimen: CD4+ T cells from PBMCs cultured with HIV peptides, collected before COVID-19 vaccination. Specified subset: HIV-1 Nef peptide pool negative control/reference culture. For the CDR3, the DNA is TGCGCCAGCAGCTTGAGTCAGTTTAATGAAAAACTGTTTTTT. Amino acid sequence: CASSLSQFNEKLFF.